The 28 T cell receptor beta chains listed next were all sequenced from one sample in a study of CXCR3-negative and CXCR3-positive naive CD8 T cells. Overall study results and limits: The study found more hydrophobic TRB CDR3s in CXCR3-positive naive cells than in CXCR3-negative naive cells.

These receptors' targets are unknown. Each TRB cDNA library was prepared by 5' RACE (with UMI labels). One entry per CDR3 protein, without DNA, is what TCRdb gives after re-calling the 5' RACE reads. The sample totals approximately 90,000 distinct CDR3 sequences. The sample taken for sequencing was naive CXCR3+ CD8+ T cells from blood. Subset reported: CD45RO-CCR7+CD27+CD95- naive CD8+ T cells expressing CXCR3 (TNR3+). These receptors were obtained from a human donor in good health. Some clones in this sample may be carry-over from other donors' samples.

The V and J genes are TRBV20-1 and TRBJ2-1; TCRdb proposes TRBD2, but this gene call is untestable without DNA. CDR3 size: 18 residues. The germline gives CDR1 DFQATT, CDR2 SNEGSKA (reference sequence). The CDR3 protein is CSAREFGRLAGHYNEQFF.

The chain joins TRBV6-6 to TRBJ2-3; TCRdb reports TRBD2, a call that lacks DNA to check it against. The CDR3 consists of 17 residues. In germline, CDR1 is MNHNY, CDR2 SVGAGI (reference sequence). The CDR3 loop is CASSYSISGGSTDTQYF.

This chain connects TRBV9 to TRBJ2-5; the D call of TRBD1 rests on TCRdb alone, since no DNA is present to check it. The CDR3 length is 15 residues. The germline CDR1 and CDR2 sequences are SGDLS and YYNGEE. The CDR3 loop is CASSEWTGDQETQYF.

The chain has TRBV12-3 or TRBV12-4 and TRBJ2-7. CDR3 size: 13 residues. CDR3 protein: CASSLSQTYEQYF.

This chain joins TRBV21-1 and TRBJ2-2; the TRBD1 assignment by TCRdb is unverifiable without DNA. TRBV21-1 is classified as a pseudogene. The CDR3 runs 14 residues. The CDR3 loop reads CAIIPTGFTGELFF.

The CDR3 loop is CATSFQGAPEAFF. V is TRBV15 and J is TRBJ1-1; TCRdb selects TRBD1, and the lack of DNA leaves this call unchecked. This CDR3 spans 13 amino acids. Germline loops: CDR1 LNHNV, CDR2 YYDKDF (reference sequence).

The chain links TRBV7-2 to TRBJ2-1; TCRdb reports TRBD1, a call that lacks DNA to check it against. The germline CDR1 and CDR2 sequences are SGHTA and FQGNSA. There are 12 residues in the CDR3. The CDR3 is CASSLPDPEQFF.

The J gene is TRBJ2-2, the V gene TRBV27. The CDR3 sequence is 11 residues long. Germline CDR1 reads MNHEY; CDR2 reads SMNVEV (reference sequence). CDR3 amino acids: CASSLFGELFF.

V gene TRBV2 combines with J gene TRBJ1-4; TCRdb calls TRBD1, which cannot be checked without DNA. CDR1 is SNHLY and CDR2 is FYNNEI in the germline V gene. The CDR3 has 17 amino acids. The CDR3 reads CASSEGASGGVNEKLFF.

The chain uses TRBV7-2 and TRBJ2-3; TCRdb lists TRBD1, though no DNA is available to test this call. CDR3 size: 15 residues. Germline CDR1 reads SGHTA; CDR2 reads FQGNSA. CDR3 in amino acids: CASSPLDRGQDTQYF.

This chain uses TRBV6-6 with TRBJ2-7; TCRdb outputs TRBD1, but without DNA this stays unchecked. The CDR3 length is 12 residues. In germline, CDR1 is MNHNY, CDR2 SVGAGI (reference sequence). The CDR3 reads CASRGTGYKQYF.

The chain employs TRBV6-2 or TRBV6-3 and TRBJ2-5. CDR1 and CDR2 (germline): MNHEY, SVGEGT. The CDR3 is 14 residues long. CDR3 loop: CASSERIREETQYF.

The chain joins TRBV4-1 to TRBJ2-1. The CDR3 extends over 15 amino acids. Germline V CDR1 and CDR2: MGHRA, YSYEKL. This CDR3 reads CASSQSLSSYNEQFF.

The chain has TRBV20-1 and TRBJ2-5; TCRdb proposes TRBD1, but this gene call is untestable without DNA. The CDR3 runs to 14 residues. Germline values: CDR1 DFQATT, CDR2 SNEGSKA (reference sequence). The CDR3 loop reads CSSKEDSRQETQYF.

The chain combines TRBV28 with TRBJ2-1; there is no DNA to check the TCRdb D call of TRBD2. The germline CDR1 and CDR2 sequences are MDHEN and SYDVKM. The CDR3 totals 16 residues. The CDR3 sequence is CASSSRTSRSYNEQFF.

The CDR3 reads CASSHPLAGPPYEQYF. This chain connects TRBV7-2 to TRBJ2-7; the D call from TCRdb, TRBD2, cannot be confirmed without DNA. The CDR3 is 16 residues long. The germline V gene encodes CDR1 SGHTA and CDR2 FQGNSA.

This chain links TRBV28 with TRBJ2-7; without DNA, the TCRdb call of TRBD2 cannot be checked. The CDR3 totals 13 residues. Germline values: CDR1 MDHEN, CDR2 SYDVKM. The CDR3 is CASSPPSSYEQYF.

The genes are TRBV28 and TRBJ2-1; TCRdb's D gene call, TRBD2, goes unchecked for lack of DNA. Germline CDR1 and CDR2: MDHEN and SYDVKM. CDR3 length: 15 residues. The CDR3 sequence: CASSRTSPSYNEQFF.

This chain links TRBV11-3 with TRBJ2-1; with no DNA, the TCRdb D assignment of TRBD2 cannot be verified. Per the germline V gene, CDR1 is SGHNT and CDR2 is YENEEA. The CDR3 runs to 16 residues. CDR3: CASSPRSGLAYNEQFF.

The chain employs TRBV12-3 or TRBV12-4 and TRBJ2-7; TCRdb's D gene call, TRBD2, goes unchecked for lack of DNA. The CDR3 is made up of 12 amino acids. This CDR3 reads CASKASGREQYF.

CDR3 region: CSAWTGGNQPQHF. The rearrangement links TRBV29-1 to TRBJ1-5; TCRdb picks TRBD1, but there is no DNA to check that call. Looked up from germline, CDR1 is SQVTM and CDR2 is ANQGSEA. This CDR3 region has 13 residues.

This rearrangement joins TRBV11-2 to TRBJ2-1. Germline CDR1 and CDR2: SGHAT and FQNNGV. The CDR3 sequence is 16 residues long. CDR3 amino acids: CASSSFEGSSYNEQFF. Using reference TRBV11-2 and TRBJ2-1 for the parts outside the CDR3, the full variable domain is EAGVAQSPRYKIIEKRQSVAFWCNPISGHATLYWYQQILGQGPKLLIQFQNNGVVDDSQLPKDRFSAERLKGVDSTLKIQPAKLEDSAVYLCASSSFEGSSYNEQFFGPGTRLTVL.

The gene calls are TRBV29-1 and TRBJ1-2; absent DNA, TCRdb's TRBD1 call cannot be checked. This CDR3 has 15 amino acids. CDR1 is SQVTM, CDR2 ANQGSEA, per germline. The CDR3 sequence: CSVDPEGTGIYGYTF.

The chain has TRBV28 and TRBJ2-1; the TCRdb D gene call, TRBD2, has no DNA to confirm it. Germline CDR1 and CDR2: MDHEN and SYDVKM. There are 17 residues in the CDR3. CDR3 region: CASSLTLWREIPNEQFF.

V gene TRBV6-5 combines with J gene TRBJ1-2; as DNA is missing, the TRBD1 call by TCRdb cannot be tested. There are 14 residues in the CDR3. CDR1 MNHEY and CDR2 SVGAGI come from the germline V gene. The CDR3 loop reads CASSYSGHPYGYTF.

V and J are TRBV15 and TRBJ2-2. Germline CDR1 and CDR2: LNHNV and YYDKDF (reference sequence). CDR3 length: 13 amino acids. CDR3 loop: CATSREFAGELFF. Full variable domain (outside the CDR3, taken from reference TRBV15 and TRBJ2-2): DAMVIQNPRYQVTQFGKPVTLSCSQTLNHNVMYWYQQKSSQAPKLLFHYYDKDFNNEADTPDNFQSRRPNTSFCFLDIRSPGLGDTAMYLCATSREFAGELFFGEGSRLTVL.

The chain is built from TRBV27 and TRBJ2-2; with no DNA, the TCRdb D assignment of TRBD1 cannot be verified. Germline-derived CDR1 and CDR2 are MNHEY and SMNVEV (reference sequence). The CDR3 has 16 residues. This CDR3 reads CASSPPGTENTGELFF.

CDR3 amino acids: CASSQEGLAGHEQFF. This chain joins TRBV4-3 and TRBJ2-1; TCRdb designates TRBD2, a call that cannot be tested without DNA. This CDR3 spans 15 amino acids. The germline V gene encodes CDR1 LGHNA and CDR2 YSLEER.